This T cell receptor beta chain was sequenced for a study of T cell responses to AZD1222 COVID-19 vaccine. The table came from immunoSEQ multiplex PCR; TCRdb's copy has only in-frame clones and leaves some out. The table lists 100,000 to 150,000 clones, over 75% of them singletons. Germline loops: CDR1 SGHTA, CDR2 FQGTGA. Trimming removed 1 base from V and 7 bases from J, with 14 bases in between. This CDR3 is 15 amino acids long. Study conclusions and caveats: The study reported that nearly half of spike-specific TCRs target unmutated variant regions. Of the AZD1222 recipients, only 5 or 6 were seropositive at baseline.

Details on this clone: Its antigen is unknown.

Sequenced material: peripheral blood, taken on day 0 of AZD1222 vaccination. The V and J genes are TRBV7-3 and TRBJ2-1; D is possibly TRBD2 (5 bases). The receptor was isolated from an adult in good health. This CDR3 is CASSLKGERRNEQFF. CDR3 DNA sequence: TGTGCCAGCAGCTTAAAGGGTGAAAGGAGGAATGAGCAGTTCTTC.